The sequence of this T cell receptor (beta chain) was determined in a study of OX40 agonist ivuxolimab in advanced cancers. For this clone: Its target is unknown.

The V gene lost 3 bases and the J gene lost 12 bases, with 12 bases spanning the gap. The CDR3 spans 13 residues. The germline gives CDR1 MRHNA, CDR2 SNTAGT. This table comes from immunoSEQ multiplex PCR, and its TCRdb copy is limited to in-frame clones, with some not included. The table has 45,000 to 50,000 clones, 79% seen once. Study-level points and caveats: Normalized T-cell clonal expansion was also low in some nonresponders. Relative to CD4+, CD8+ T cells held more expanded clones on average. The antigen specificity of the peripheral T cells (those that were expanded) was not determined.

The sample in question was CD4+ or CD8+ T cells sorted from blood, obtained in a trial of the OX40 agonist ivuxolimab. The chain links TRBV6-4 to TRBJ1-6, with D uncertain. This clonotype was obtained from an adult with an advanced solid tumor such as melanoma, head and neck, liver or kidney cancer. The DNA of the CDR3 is TGTGCCAGCAGTGATCGTGTAGGGAAACCCCTCCACTTT. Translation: CASSDRVGKPLHF.